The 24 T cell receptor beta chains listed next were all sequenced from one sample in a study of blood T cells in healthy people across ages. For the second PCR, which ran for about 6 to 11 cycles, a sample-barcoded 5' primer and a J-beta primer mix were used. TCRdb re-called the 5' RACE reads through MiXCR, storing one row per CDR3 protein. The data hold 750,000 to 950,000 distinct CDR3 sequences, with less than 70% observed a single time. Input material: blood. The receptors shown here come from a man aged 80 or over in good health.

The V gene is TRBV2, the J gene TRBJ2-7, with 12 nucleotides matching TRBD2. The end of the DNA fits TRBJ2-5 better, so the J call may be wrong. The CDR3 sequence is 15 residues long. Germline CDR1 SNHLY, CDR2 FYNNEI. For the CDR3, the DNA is TGTGCCACCTTATGGACTAGCGGGACGGAAGAGACCCAGTACTTC. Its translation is CATLWTSGTEETQYF.

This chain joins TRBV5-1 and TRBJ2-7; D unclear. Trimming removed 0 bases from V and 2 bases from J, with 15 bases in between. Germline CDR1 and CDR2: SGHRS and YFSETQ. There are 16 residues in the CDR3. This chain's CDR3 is CASSLEVGQQAYEQYF. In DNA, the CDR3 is TGCGCCAGCAGCTTGGAGGTCGGGCAGCAAGCCTACGAGCAGTACTTC.

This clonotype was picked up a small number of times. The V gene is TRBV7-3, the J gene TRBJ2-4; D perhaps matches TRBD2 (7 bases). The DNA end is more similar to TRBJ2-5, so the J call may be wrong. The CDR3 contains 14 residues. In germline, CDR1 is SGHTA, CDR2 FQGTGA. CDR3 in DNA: TGTGCCAGCAGCCCCACGGGGGGCCCAGAGACCCAGTACTTC. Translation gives CASSPTGGPETQYF.

The chain's CDR3 is CASSLVELAGNEQYF. The CDR3 region has the DNA TGTGCCAGCAGTTTAGTGGAACTAGCGGGAAACGAGCAGTACTTC. The genes are TRBV28 and TRBJ2-7; 10 bases align to TRBD2. The junction had 6 bases not matched to a gene; V was cut back by 2 bases and J by 5 bases. Germline CDR1 is MDHEN and CDR2 is SYDVKM. The CDR3 spans 15 residues.

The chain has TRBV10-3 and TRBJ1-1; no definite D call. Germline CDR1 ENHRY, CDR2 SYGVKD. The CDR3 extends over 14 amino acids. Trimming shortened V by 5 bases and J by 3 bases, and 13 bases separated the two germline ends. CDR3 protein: CAISPTLLDTEAFF. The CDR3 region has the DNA TGTGCCATCAGTCCGACGCTCCTGGACACTGAAGCTTTCTTT.

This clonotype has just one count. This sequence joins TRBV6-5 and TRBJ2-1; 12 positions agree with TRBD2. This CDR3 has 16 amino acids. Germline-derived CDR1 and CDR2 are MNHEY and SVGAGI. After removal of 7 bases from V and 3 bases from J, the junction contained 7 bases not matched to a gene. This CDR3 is CASTRLAGDYYNEQFF. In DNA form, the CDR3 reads TGTGCCAGCACAAGACTAGCGGGAGACTACTACAATGAGCAGTTCTTC.

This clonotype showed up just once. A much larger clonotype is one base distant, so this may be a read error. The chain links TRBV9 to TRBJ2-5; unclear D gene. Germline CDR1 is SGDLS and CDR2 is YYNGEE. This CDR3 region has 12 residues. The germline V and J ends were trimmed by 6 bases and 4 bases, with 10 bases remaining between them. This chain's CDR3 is CASNQVGETQYF. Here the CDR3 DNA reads TGTGCCAGCAACCAAGTGGGAGAGACCCAGTACTTC.

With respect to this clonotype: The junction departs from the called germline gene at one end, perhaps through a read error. The DNA for the CDR3 is TGTGCCATCAAAGCAGGGAGGGACACCGGGGAGTTGTTTTTT. Translated: CAIKAGRDTGELFF. This rearrangement joins TRBV10-3 to TRBJ2-2, with D maybe TRBD2 (7 bases). Per the germline V gene, CDR1 is ENHRY and CDR2 is SYGVKD. This CDR3 is built from 14 residues.

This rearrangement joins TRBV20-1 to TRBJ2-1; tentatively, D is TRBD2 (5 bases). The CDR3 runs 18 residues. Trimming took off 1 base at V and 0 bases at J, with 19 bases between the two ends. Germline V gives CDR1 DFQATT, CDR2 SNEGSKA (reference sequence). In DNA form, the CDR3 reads TGCAGTGCTAGAGTCCTCCCATTTGGCGGGTCCTCCTACAATGAGCAGTTCTTC. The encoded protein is CSARVLPFGGSSYNEQFF.

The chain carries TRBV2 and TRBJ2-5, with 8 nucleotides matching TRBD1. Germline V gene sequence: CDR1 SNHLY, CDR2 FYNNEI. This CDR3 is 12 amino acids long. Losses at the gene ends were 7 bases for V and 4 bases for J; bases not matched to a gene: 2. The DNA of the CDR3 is TGTGCCAGCACTGACAGGGGAGAGACCCAGTACTTC. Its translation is CASTDRGETQYF. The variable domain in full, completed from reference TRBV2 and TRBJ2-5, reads EPEVTQTPSHQVTQMGQEVILRCVPISNHLYFYWYRQILGQKVEFLVSFYNNEISEKSEIFDDQFSVERPDGSNFTLKIRSTKLEDSAMYFCASTDRGETQYFGPGTRLLVL.

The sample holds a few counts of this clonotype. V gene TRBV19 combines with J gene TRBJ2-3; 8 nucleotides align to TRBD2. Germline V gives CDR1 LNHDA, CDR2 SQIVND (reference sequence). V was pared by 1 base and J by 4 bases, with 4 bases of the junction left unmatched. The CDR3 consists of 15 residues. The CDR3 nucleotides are TGTGCCAGTAGTATAGTCAGCGGGAGCGCAGATACGCAGTATTTT. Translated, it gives CASSIVSGSADTQYF.

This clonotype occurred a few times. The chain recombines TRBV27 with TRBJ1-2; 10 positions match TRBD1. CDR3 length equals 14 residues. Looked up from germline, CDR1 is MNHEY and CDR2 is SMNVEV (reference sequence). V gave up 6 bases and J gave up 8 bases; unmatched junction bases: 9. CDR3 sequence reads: CASRGTGALGGYTF. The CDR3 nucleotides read TGTGCCAGCAGGGGGACAGGGGCGCTCGGGGGCTACACCTTC.

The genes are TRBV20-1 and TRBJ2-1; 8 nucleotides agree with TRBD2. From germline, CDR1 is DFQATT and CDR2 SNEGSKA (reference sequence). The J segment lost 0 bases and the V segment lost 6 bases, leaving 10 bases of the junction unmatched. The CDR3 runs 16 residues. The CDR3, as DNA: TGCAGTGCAAAACTACCGGGACTAGTCTCCTACAATGAGCAGTTCTTC. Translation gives CSAKLPGLVSYNEQFF.

The CDR3 region is CASSPGPGPDGYTF. In DNA form, the CDR3 reads TGTGCCAGCAGCCCCGGGCCGGGGCCTGATGGCTACACCTTC. The chain recombines TRBV12-3 or TRBV12-4 with TRBJ1-2; TRBD1 might be the D (5 bases). The CDR3 has 14 amino acids. The V end lost 6 bases, the J end lost 6 bases, and 17 bases lay between the germline ends.

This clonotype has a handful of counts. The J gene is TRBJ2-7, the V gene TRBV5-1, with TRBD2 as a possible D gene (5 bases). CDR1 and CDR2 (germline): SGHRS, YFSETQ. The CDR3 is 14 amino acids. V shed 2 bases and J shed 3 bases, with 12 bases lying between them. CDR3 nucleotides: TGCGCCAGCAGCTTAACTGGACTGGACTACGAGCAGTACTTC. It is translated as CASSLTGLDYEQYF.

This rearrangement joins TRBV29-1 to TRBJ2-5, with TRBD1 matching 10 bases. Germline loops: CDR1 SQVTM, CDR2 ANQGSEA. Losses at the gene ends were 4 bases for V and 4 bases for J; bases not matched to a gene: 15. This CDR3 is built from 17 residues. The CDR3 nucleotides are TGCAGCGTTGTTTTAACCGGGACAGGGGACTTGCGAGAGACCCAGTACTTC. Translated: CSVVLTGTGDLRETQYF.

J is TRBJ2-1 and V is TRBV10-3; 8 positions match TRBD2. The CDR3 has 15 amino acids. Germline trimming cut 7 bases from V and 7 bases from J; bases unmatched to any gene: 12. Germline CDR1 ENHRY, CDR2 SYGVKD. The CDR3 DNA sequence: TGTGCCATCACTTTAGGACTAGCTGGGGGAAATGAGCAGTTCTTC. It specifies CAITLGLAGGNEQFF.

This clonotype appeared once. CDR3 protein: CSARARGLAGYNEQYF. DNA for the CDR3: TGCAGTGCCCGCGCTCGAGGACTAGCGGGGTACAATGAGCAGTACTTC. V is TRBV20-1 and J is TRBJ2-1; 12 bases are shared with TRBD2. Near its end, the DNA agrees better with TRBJ2-7, so the J call may be wrong. This CDR3 has 16 residues. Germline lookup yields CDR1 DFQATT and CDR2 SNEGSKA (reference sequence).

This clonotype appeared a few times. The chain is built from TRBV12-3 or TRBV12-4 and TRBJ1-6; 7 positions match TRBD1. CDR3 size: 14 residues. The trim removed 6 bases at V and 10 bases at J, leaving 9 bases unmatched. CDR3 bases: TGTGCCAGCAGCCGACAGGGAGAGGGGTCACCCCTCCACTTT. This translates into CASSRQGEGSPLHF.

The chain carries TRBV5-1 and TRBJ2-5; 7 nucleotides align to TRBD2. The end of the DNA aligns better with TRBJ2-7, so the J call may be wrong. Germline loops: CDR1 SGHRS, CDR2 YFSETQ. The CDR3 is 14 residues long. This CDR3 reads CASSLGTRGNEQYF. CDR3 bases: TGCGCCAGCAGCTTGGGGACTAGGGGCAACGAGCAGTACTTC.

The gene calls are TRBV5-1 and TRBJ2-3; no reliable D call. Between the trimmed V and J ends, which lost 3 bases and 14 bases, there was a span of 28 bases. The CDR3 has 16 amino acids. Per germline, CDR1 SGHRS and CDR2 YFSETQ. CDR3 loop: CASSSAPTVKHRYAYF. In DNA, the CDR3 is TGCGCCAGCAGCTCGGCCCCGACCGTGAAGCACAGATACGCGTATTTT.

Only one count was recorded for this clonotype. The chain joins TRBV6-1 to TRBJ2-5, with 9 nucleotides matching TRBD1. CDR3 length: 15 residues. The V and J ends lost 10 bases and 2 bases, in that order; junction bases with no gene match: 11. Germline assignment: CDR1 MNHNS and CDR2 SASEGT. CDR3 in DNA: TGTGCCACCTCACTCGGGACAGGGAGGCAAGAGACCCAGTACTTC. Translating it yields CATSLGTGRQETQYF.

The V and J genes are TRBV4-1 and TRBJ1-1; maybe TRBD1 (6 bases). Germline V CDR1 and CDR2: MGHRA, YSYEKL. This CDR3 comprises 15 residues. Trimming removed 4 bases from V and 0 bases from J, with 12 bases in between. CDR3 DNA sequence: TGCGCCAGCAGCCGAAACCAGGGGTTGAACACTGAAGCTTTCTTT. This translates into CASSRNQGLNTEAFF.

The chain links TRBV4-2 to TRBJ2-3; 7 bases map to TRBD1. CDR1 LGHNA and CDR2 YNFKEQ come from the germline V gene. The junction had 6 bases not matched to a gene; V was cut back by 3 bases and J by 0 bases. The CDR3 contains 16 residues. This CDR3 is CASSHPDRVSTDTQYF. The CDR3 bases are TGTGCCAGCAGCCATCCCGACAGGGTTAGCACAGATACGCAGTATTTT.